This T cell receptor beta chain was retrieved from a study of cytomegalovirus exposure and HLA in healthy donors (dated 2017 in TCRdb). Broadly, across the study: According to a later analysis, the 120 or so validation repertoires were produced on the same platform as the 666 repertoires of the first cohort. The study aimed to test whether signatures of past pathogen exposure could be identified by cataloging public T cell receptors. In addition to the first cohort of roughly 700 subjects, a separate validation cohort of 120 different subjects was used. To predict cytomegalovirus infection status, the study combined high-throughput TCR immunosequencing, statistical association of individual TCRs with disease status, and machine learning.

Separate from the approximately 670-subject first cohort, the validation cohort of about 110 subjects was the group to which the donors belonged. At the junction V is shortened by 3 bases and J by 8 bases, with 10 bases in between. The CDR3 starts with the cysteine, ends with the phenylalanine, and has 11 residues. Only CDR3 DNA remains: 33 bases, in frame from the first base. CDR1 and CDR2 were assigned from the germline V gene (reference sequence) as DFQATT and SNEGSKA. Beyond this particular receptor, the publication reports: In the study, approximately 150 TCR beta chains were listed as associated with cytomegalovirus. All 120 or so repertoires were used to score co-occurrence in the validation cohort in a later analysis, because that analysis had no HLA typing for the cohort. Subsequent analysis determined that TCRs grouped into clusters in the first cohort also showed a tendency toward co-occurrence across the 120 validation repertoires, and approximately 93% of cluster scores exceeded 0. In vitro tests confirmed that a few of the cytomegalovirus-associated TCR beta chains recognize cytomegalovirus antigens. Most TCR sequences were observed very rarely across donors, whereas some public TCRs were present in many individuals. The authors suggested that the approach could potentially be generalized to other disease states and immunological phenotypes. Cytomegalovirus status was reported to be diagnosed by the classifier with high specificity and sensitivity in both the original and validation cohorts.

The table lists this clone with a few counts. It has no known antigen specificity. No clone much larger than this one lies a single base away; base qualities are absent. The library was generated by the immunoSEQ multiplex PCR assay. For the original study's pipeline: To diagnose cytomegalovirus status from the catalog of TCR beta chain sequences, a statistical classification framework was built. TCRdb provides this immuneACCESS table in a form limited to in-frame rearrangements. Some clones are lacking; in checked studies, under half of them reflect an unresolved V gene, and why the rest are absent is not known. V and J calls plus clone size are reproduced from that table; the DNA served to infer D and trimming. The sample table contains 150,000 to 250,000 clones; only one count was recorded for 80% to 85% of them. 0.95% to 1.5% of the sample lies in the top ten.

The receptor was derived from a woman aged 25 to 45 in good health and CMV-seronegative. The sequenced sample consisted of PBMCs. The chain employs TRBV20-1 and TRBJ1-2; the D gene is not confidently resolved. CDR3 loop: CSARIPGGYTF. The DNA sequence is given as TGCAGTGCTAGGATACCGGGAGGCTACACCTTC.